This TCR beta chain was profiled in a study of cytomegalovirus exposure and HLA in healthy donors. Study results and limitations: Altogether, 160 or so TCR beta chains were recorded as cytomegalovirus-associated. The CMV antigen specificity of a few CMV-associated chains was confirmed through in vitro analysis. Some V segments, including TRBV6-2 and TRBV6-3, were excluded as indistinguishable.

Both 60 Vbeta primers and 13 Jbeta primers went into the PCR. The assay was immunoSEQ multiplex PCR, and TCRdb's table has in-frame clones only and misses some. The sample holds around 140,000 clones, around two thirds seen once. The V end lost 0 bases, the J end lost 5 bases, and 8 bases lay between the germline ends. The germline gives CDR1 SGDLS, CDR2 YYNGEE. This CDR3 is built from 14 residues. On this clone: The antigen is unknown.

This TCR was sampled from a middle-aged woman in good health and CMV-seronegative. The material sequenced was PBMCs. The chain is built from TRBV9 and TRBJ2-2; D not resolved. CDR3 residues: CASSVATETGELFF. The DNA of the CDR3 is TGTGCCAGCAGCGTAGCTACGGAGACCGGGGAGCTGTTTTTT.